Each of the 27 T cell receptor beta chains below was sequenced from the same sample in a study of Ad26.COV2.S vaccination and SARS-CoV-2 variants. Using immunoSEQ multiplex PCR, the repertoire was profiled, and TCRdb retains in-frame clones only, with some absent. The sample has 350,000 to 500,000 clones; roughly 90% are singletons. Indicated treatment: roughly 18 received Ad26.COV2.S at low or high dose, single or two shots; five or six received placebo; per-sample allocation not given. The investigators took samples on day 63 after the first vaccine or placebo injection. This specimen consisted of peripheral blood, obtained in a trial of Ad26.COV2.S vaccine versus placebo. All receptors derive from a person between 18 and 59 years old who received the Ad26.COV2.S COVID-19 vaccine or a placebo.

In the case of this clone: The germline gene is not matched at one end of the junction; a read error may be the cause. The chain combines TRBV7-6 with TRBJ2-7; tentative D call: TRBD2 (5 bases). This CDR3 has 17 residues. Germline V gene data show CDR1 as SGHVS and CDR2 as FNYEAQ. The DNA of the CDR3 is TGTGCCAGCAGCCCTAAGCCCGTGGGGAGATACTCCCACGAGCAGTACTTC. Amino acids: CASSPKPVGRYSHEQYF. The variable domain in full, with the rest retrieved from reference TRBV7-6 and TRBJ2-7, is GAGVSQSPRYKVTKRGQDVALRCDPISGHVSLYWYRQALGQGPEFLTYFNYEAQQDKSGLPNDRFSAERPEGSISTLTIQRTEQRDSAMYRCASSPKPVGRYSHEQYFGPGTRLTVT.

The chain has TRBV2 and TRBJ1-3, with D uncertain. Germline loops: CDR1 SNHLY, CDR2 FYNNEI. Trimming pared 5 bases from V and 1 base from J, leaving 18 bases between. This CDR3 is built from 17 residues. CDR3 bases: TGTGCCAGCAGTTTCTTCCTAGGTCCTCCGTCTGGAAACACCATATATTTT. Amino acids: CASSFFLGPPSGNTIYF.

The chain has TRBV2 and TRBJ2-7; the D is unclear. This CDR3 is 12 amino acids long. Trimming pared 4 bases from V and 5 bases from J, leaving 9 bases between. The V gene's germline CDR1 is SNHLY and CDR2 FYNNEI. The DNA of the CDR3 is TGTGCCAGCAGTGTAAGTGCCCACGAGCAGTACTTC. Amino acids: CASSVSAHEQYF.

This chain connects TRBV5-4 to TRBJ2-1, with 8 positions matching TRBD2. This CDR3 has 16 amino acids. Losses at the gene ends were 0 bases for V and 8 bases for J; bases not matched to a gene: 10. Germline CDR1 reads SGHNT; CDR2 reads YYREEE (reference sequence). This CDR3 reads CASSLGGTRSSHEQFF. CDR3 nucleotide sequence: TGTGCCAGCAGCTTGGGCGGGACTAGGTCCTCACATGAGCAGTTCTTC.

This clone has just a few counts. The chain is built from TRBV5-3 and TRBJ1-2; 7 bases map to TRBD1. TRBV5-3 is given ORF status, its function remaining uncertain. The V and J ends lost 5 bases and 8 bases, in that order; junction bases with no gene match: 12. The CDR3 has 14 residues. The CDR3 DNA reads TGTGCCAGAAGTCCCCGGACAGGAGGTTGGGGCTACACCTTC. Translated, it gives CARSPRTGGWGYTF.

In the case of this clone: The sample contains more than one DNA sequence encoding this CDR3. The CDR3 here is CASSPRDSYNEQFF. As DNA, the CDR3 is TGTGCCAGCTCACCACGGGACAGCTACAATGAGCAGTTCTTC. This sequence joins TRBV18 and TRBJ2-1; 7 nucleotides match TRBD1. Per the germline V gene, CDR1 is KGHSH and CDR2 is LQKENI. The CDR3 is made up of 14 amino acids. The V segment lost 1 base and the J segment 3 bases; nucleotides outside the gene matches: 0.

The chain links TRBV1 to TRBJ2-5; the DNA was not used to check the table's D call, TRBD1. TRBV1 is tagged as a pseudogene. This CDR3 has 15 amino acids. CDR3 in amino acids: CTSSQDRTDQETQYF. The CDR3, as DNA: TGCACCAGCAGCCAAGATCGGACAGACCAAGAGACCCAGTACTTC.

The gene calls are TRBV5-1 and TRBJ1-3; D is unclear. Trimming pared 0 bases from V and 4 bases from J, leaving 5 bases between. Germline CDR1 and CDR2: SGHRS and YFSETQ. The CDR3 sequence is 13 residues long. DNA for the CDR3: TGCGCCAGCAGCTTGGTCGGGGGAAACACCATATATTTT. Its translation is CASSLVGGNTIYF.

The rearrangement links TRBV7-9 to TRBJ2-2, with 9 bases fitting TRBD1. The V and J ends lost 6 bases and 3 bases, in that order; junction bases with no gene match: 5. The CDR3 contains 15 residues. Germline assignment: CDR1 SEHNR and CDR2 FQNEAQ (reference sequence). CDR3 coding DNA: TGTGCCAGCAGATTGGGACAGGGTTACACCGGGGAGCTGTTTTTT. Its translation: CASRLGQGYTGELFF.

This chain connects TRBV30 to TRBJ1-4, with D hard to call. Per germline, CDR1 GTSNPN and CDR2 SVGIG (reference sequence). This CDR3 comprises 11 residues. Trimming removed 1 base from V and 13 bases from J, with 10 bases in between. In DNA form, the CDR3 reads TGTGCCTGGAGTGAGGCGCTGGGACTGTTTTTT. Translation: CAWSEALGLFF.

The chain has TRBV28 and TRBJ1-5, with 7 bases aligning to TRBD1. The V and J ends lost 2 bases and 4 bases, in that order; junction bases with no gene match: 5. The CDR3 covers 15 residues. Germline CDR1 and CDR2: MDHEN and SYDVKM. CDR3 sequence: CASSLQGGGNQPQHF. In nucleotides, the CDR3 is TGTGCCAGCAGTTTACAGGGGGGAGGGAATCAGCCCCAGCATTTT.

This chain connects TRBV5-1 to TRBJ1-2; 9 positions agree with TRBD1. The CDR3 totals 15 residues. Germline V gene data show CDR1 as SGHRS and CDR2 as YFSETQ. The trim removed 0 bases at V and 3 bases at J, leaving 3 bases unmatched. The CDR3 here is CASSLGQGGDYGYTF. In nucleotides, the CDR3 is TGCGCCAGCAGCTTGGGACAGGGGGGCGACTATGGCTACACCTTC.

This chain links TRBV5-1 with TRBJ2-5; TRBD1 matches 7 bases. Trimming at V came to 4 bases and at J to 5 bases, leaving 14 bases not matched to a gene. There are 16 residues in the CDR3. CDR1 is SGHRS and CDR2 is YFSETQ in the germline V gene. DNA for the CDR3: TGCGCCAGCAGCAGACGTCCCGGGACAGTTATGGAGACCCAGTACTTC. Its protein product is CASSRRPGTVMETQYF.

V gene TRBV7-2 combines with J gene TRBJ1-1; D is possibly TRBD1 (5 bases). Germline V gene data show CDR1 as SGHTA and CDR2 as FQGNSA. The CDR3 loop spans 13 amino acids. Trimming removed 5 bases at V and 7 bases at J, with 14 bases between. CDR3 nucleotides: TGTGCCAGCAGCCTGTGGGCAGGGTTTGAAGCTTTCTTT. It codes for CASSLWAGFEAFF.

The chain is built from TRBV9 and TRBJ2-1, with D perhaps given as TRBD1 or TRBD2 (5 bases each). The CDR3 runs to 15 residues. Germline loops: CDR1 SGDLS, CDR2 YYNGEE. V was shortened by 3 bases and J by 6 bases, with 16 bases between the two germline ends. The DNA of the CDR3 is TGTGCCAGCAGCGCCGGACCTGGGACCATCAATGAGCAGTTCTTC. It codes for CASSAGPGTINEQFF.

The rearrangement links TRBV11-1 to TRBJ2-7, with 7 bases identical to TRBD1. Germline V lookup: CDR1 SGHAT, CDR2 FQDESV (reference sequence). The CDR3 sequence is 14 residues long. Losses at the gene ends were 8 bases for V and 5 bases for J; bases not matched to a gene: 12. Written as DNA, the CDR3 is TGTGCCAGCTCAACAGGGGCTTGGGGGAACGAGCAGTACTTC. This gives the protein CASSTGAWGNEQYF.

J is TRBJ2-5 and V is TRBV5-6; D is uncertain. The CDR3 length is 15 residues. Germline V gene lookup returns CDR1 SGHDT and CDR2 YYEEEE. V dropped 0 bases and J dropped 4 bases, with 13 bases sitting between them. The CDR3 here is CASSLAVPSPETQYF. CDR3 DNA: TGTGCCAGCAGCTTGGCCGTTCCGTCCCCAGAGACCCAGTACTTC.

The V gene is TRBV5-5, the J gene TRBJ2-7; 8 bases align to TRBD2. The CDR3 sequence is 14 residues long. V was pared by 1 base and J by 2 bases, with 2 bases of the junction left unmatched. Per germline, CDR1 SGHKS and CDR2 YYEKEE (reference sequence). The CDR3 nucleotides read TGTGCCAGCAGCTTGAGGCGGGAGGCCTACGAGCAGTACTTC. This sequence encodes CASSLRREAYEQYF.

This chain links TRBV15 with TRBJ2-2; either TRBD1 or TRBD2 may fit D (6 bases each). This CDR3 contains 16 residues. The V and J ends lost 1 base and 0 bases respectively, with 9 bases between them. Germline V gene sequence: CDR1 LNHNV, CDR2 YYDKDF (reference sequence). The CDR3 here is CATSRGGASNTGELFF. The CDR3, as DNA: TGTGCCACCAGCAGAGGGGGGGCTTCGAACACCGGGGAGCTGTTTTTT.

The gene calls are TRBV11-3 and TRBJ2-1, with 8 bases that match TRBD2. V was clipped by 4 bases and J by 3 bases; unmatched bases: 5. There are 15 residues in the CDR3. Germline V CDR1 and CDR2: SGHNT, YENEEA. The CDR3 here is CASSSGGGIYNEQFF. The CDR3 nucleotides are TGTGCCAGCAGCTCAGGCGGGGGGATCTACAATGAGCAGTTCTTC.

The chain is built from TRBV5-1 and TRBJ2-1, with D hard to call. CDR3 length equals 17 residues. V was cut by 3 bases and J by 1 base, with 17 bases left in between. Germline CDR1 and CDR2: SGHRS and YFSETQ. Written as DNA, the CDR3 is TGCGCCAGCAGCTCCCTTGGAGTCTTAGGTTCCTACAATGAGCAGTTCTTC. Its protein product is CASSSLGVLGSYNEQFF.

The chain couples TRBV2 to TRBJ2-3; D not certain. This CDR3 contains 12 residues. V lost 3 bases to trimming and J lost 4 bases, with 5 bases between them. Looked up from germline, CDR1 is SNHLY and CDR2 is FYNNEI. CDR3 sequence reads: CASSESADTQYF. CDR3 nucleotide sequence: TGTGCCAGCAGTGAGTCGGCAGATACGCAGTATTTT.

The chain carries TRBV5-4 and TRBJ2-1; D gene unclear. In germline, CDR1 is SGHNT, CDR2 YYREEE (reference sequence). This CDR3 comprises 12 residues. V was cut by 4 bases and J by 9 bases, with 11 bases left in between. The CDR3 nucleotides are TGTGCCAGCAGCCCTTCTAATGGTGAGCAGTTCTTC. Residues: CASSPSNGEQFF. Filled out from reference TRBV5-4 and TRBJ2-1, the complete variable domain reads ETGVTQSPTHLIKTRGQQVTLRCSSQSGHNTVSWYQQALGQGPQFIFQYYREEENGRGNFPPRFSGLQFPNYSSELNVNALELDDSALYLCASSPSNGEQFFGPGTRLTVL.

The genes are TRBV19 and TRBJ2-5; 7 nucleotides align to TRBD1. V lost 4 bases to trimming and J lost 2 bases; unmatched junction nucleotides: 4. The CDR3 is made up of 14 amino acids. The germline V gene encodes CDR1 LNHDA and CDR2 SQIVND (reference sequence). CDR3 DNA: TGTGCCAGTAGTAGGGGACAGTTGCAAGAGACCCAGTACTTC. This sequence encodes CASSRGQLQETQYF.

CDR3 sequence: CASSYGLAGRRELFF. CDR3 bases: TGTGCCAGCAGTTACGGACTAGCGGGACGGAGGGAGCTGTTTTTT. The rearrangement links TRBV7-2 to TRBJ2-2, with TRBD2 identical over 12 bases. This CDR3 region has 15 residues. Unmatched junction bases numbered 8, after V lost 6 bases and J lost 9 bases. Germline V gene data show CDR1 as SGHTA and CDR2 as FQGNSA.

This CDR3 reads CASSLVSVRELFF. CDR3 DNA sequence: TGTGCCAGCAGTTTAGTGTCAGTCCGGGAGCTGTTTTTT. This sequence joins TRBV12-3 or TRBV12-4 and TRBJ2-2, with no clear D. The V end was cut by 1 base, the J end by 9 bases, with 9 bases between. The CDR3 runs 13 residues.

CDR3 loop: CASSRSYSNQPQHF. In DNA, the CDR3 is TGCGCCAGCTCTCGGTCCTATAGCAATCAGCCCCAGCATTTT. This chain connects TRBV10-2 to TRBJ1-5; D gene ambiguous. The CDR3 has 14 amino acids. The V gene lost 8 bases and the J gene lost 0 bases, with 11 bases spanning the gap. Germline V gene sequence: CDR1 WSHSY, CDR2 SAAADI.